What follows are 28 T cell receptor beta chains derived from one specimen sequenced in a study of T-cell reconstitution after alpha-beta-depleted transplantation in children. Preparation of the TCRbeta library used unique molecular identifiers. TCRdb passed the PCR reads through MiXCR, listing each CDR3 protein once. The sample contains fewer than 1 million distinct CDR3 sequences, roughly 16% of which appear only once. This sample comprised PBMCs, mostly from graft donor cells, obtained 360 days after TCRalphabeta/CD19-depleted stem cell transplant. The receptor source for this set is a male patient aged 10 to 17 who had a stem cell transplant for acute lymphoblastic leukemia, so the T cells may come from the graft donor.

This clonotype was recorded a few times. The genes are TRBV20-1 and TRBJ2-7, with 11 bases matching TRBD2. Germline CDR1 DFQATT, CDR2 SNEGSKA (reference sequence). The CDR3 spans 13 residues. The J segment lost 11 bases and the V segment lost 4 bases, leaving 10 bases of the junction unmatched. For the CDR3, the DNA is TGCAGTGCTAACGCGGGACTAGCGGTACTGAAGTACTTC. Protein sequence: CSANAGLAVLKYF.

This clonotype has a handful of counts. DNA of the CDR3: TGTGCCAGCAGCGCGACAGGGATTGCCGGGGAGCTGTTTTTT. This sequence encodes CASSATGIAGELFF. The genes are TRBV6-1 and TRBJ2-2, with 7 positions matching TRBD1. The V gene end was trimmed by 6 bases and the J gene end by 6 bases; junction bases not matched to a gene: 7. This CDR3 spans 14 amino acids. Germline V gene sequence: CDR1 MNHNS, CDR2 SASEGT.

This clonotype has just a few counts. V gene TRBV6-1 combines with J gene TRBJ2-7; 9 bases line up with TRBD2. The V gene's germline CDR1 is MNHNS and CDR2 SASEGT. V lost 6 bases, J lost 5 bases, and 8 bases stayed unmatched. This CDR3 is built from 14 residues. This CDR3 reads CASSHQGGGDEQYF. The CDR3 coding sequence is TGTGCCAGCAGCCATCAGGGCGGGGGGGACGAGCAGTACTTC.

The rearrangement links TRBV7-3 to TRBJ2-3; the D gene could be TRBD1 or TRBD2 (5 bases each). Germline V gene lookup returns CDR1 SGHTA and CDR2 FQGTGA. This CDR3 spans 13 amino acids. Trimming removed 8 bases at V and 2 bases at J, with 11 bases between. The CDR3 region has the DNA TGTGCCAGCCGGGACCCAGACACAGATACGCAGTATTTT. Translating it yields CASRDPDTDTQYF.

This clonotype was recorded many times. The chain recombines TRBV12-3 or TRBV12-4 with TRBJ2-1; no definite D call. Trimming left V 7 bases short and J 0 bases short, with 10 bases between. The CDR3 extends over 14 amino acids. The DNA of the CDR3 is TGTGCCAGCAAAGAGGCTGGCTCCTACAATGAGCAGTTCTTC. Protein: CASKEAGSYNEQFF.

J is TRBJ1-5 and V is TRBV12-3 or TRBV12-4; no reliable D call. This CDR3 has 14 residues. Trimming cost V 4 bases and J 3 bases, with 10 bases left between them. The CDR3 region is CASSWVSSNQPQHF. CDR3 sequence (DNA): TGTGCCAGCAGTTGGGTCAGCTCCAATCAGCCCCAGCATTTT.

This sequence joins TRBV2 and TRBJ1-5, with D tentatively TRBD1 (6 bases). Germline CDR1 reads SNHLY; CDR2 reads FYNNEI. The V end was cut by 7 bases, the J end by 3 bases, with 16 bases between. The CDR3 covers 15 residues. CDR3 sequence: CASNEGGNDNQPQHF. The DNA of the CDR3 is TGTGCCAGCAACGAGGGGGGGAACGACAATCAGCCCCAGCATTTT.

The CDR3 DNA follows: TGTGCCAGCACCAAGGACAGGGAGGCGGATGAGCAGTTCTTC. Translating gives CASTKDREADEQFF. The gene calls are TRBV2 and TRBJ2-1, with 8 positions matching TRBD1. The CDR3 totals 14 residues. V shed 7 bases, J shed 8 bases, and the junction held 10 bases outside the gene matches. The germline CDR1 and CDR2 sequences are SNHLY and FYNNEI.

The genes are TRBV7-6 and TRBJ2-3; D gene ambiguous. The V and J ends lost 5 bases and 0 bases respectively, with 21 bases between them. Germline lookup yields CDR1 SGHVS and CDR2 FNYEAQ. The CDR3 consists of 18 residues. CDR3 DNA: TGTGCCAGCAGCCCGGACCACGGCCCCCCGCTAAGCACAGATACGCAGTATTTT. This gives the protein CASSPDHGPPLSTDTQYF.

The genes are TRBV5-6 and TRBJ2-3, with 10 bases aligning to TRBD2. CDR3 length equals 17 residues. Germline loops: CDR1 SGHDT, CDR2 YYEEEE. Unmatched junction bases numbered 9, after V lost 4 bases and J lost 1 base. CDR3 in DNA: TGTGCCAGCAGCGCGAAACTAGCGGGGTCACGCACAGATACGCAGTATTTT. Its translation is CASSAKLAGSRTDTQYF.

This clonotype is a singleton in its sample. The J gene is TRBJ2-7, the V gene TRBV14, with TRBD1 matching 8 bases. J gave up 2 bases and V 4 bases, and 10 bases lay outside the gene matches. This CDR3 comprises 16 residues. Germline V gene sequence: CDR1 SGHDN, CDR2 FVKESK. The CDR3 bases are TGTGCCAGCAGCCGACAGGGGCGGGTCGGCACCTACGAGCAGTACTTC. This encodes CASSRQGRVGTYEQYF.

This clonotype has only a few counts. This chain joins TRBV20-1 and TRBJ2-5, with 10 bases fitting TRBD2. Germline loops: CDR1 DFQATT, CDR2 SNEGSKA (reference sequence). This CDR3 comprises 15 residues. V trimming: 3 bases; J trimming: 1 base; junction bases outside the gene matches: 5. CDR3 amino acids: CSASLAGVFQETQYF. CDR3 nucleotide sequence: TGCAGTGCTAGTCTAGCGGGAGTATTCCAAGAGACCCAGTACTTC.

V is TRBV9 and J is TRBJ2-7; 7 bases align to TRBD2. CDR3 length equals 15 residues. CDR1 SGDLS and CDR2 YYNGEE come from the germline V gene. V lost 4 bases, J lost 4 bases, and 11 bases stayed unmatched. Here the CDR3 DNA reads TGTGCCAGCAGCTCGGAGAGGGGAGGGGTTTACGAGCAGTACTTC. Amino acid sequence: CASSSERGGVYEQYF.

V usage is TRBV14 and J usage is TRBJ1-6; D call uncertain. Per the germline V gene, CDR1 is SGHDN and CDR2 is FVKESK. V was pared by 0 bases and J by 10 bases, with 13 bases between. This CDR3 has 15 amino acids. CDR3 DNA: TGTGCCAGCAGCCAAGACTTTTTTCGACGATCACCCCTCCACTTT. It is translated as CASSQDFFRRSPLHF.

This chain uses TRBV7-9 with TRBJ1-5; 7 bases are shared with TRBD1. CDR1 is SEHNR, CDR2 FQNEAQ, per germline (reference sequence). This CDR3 contains 13 residues. With 5 bases clipped from V and 10 bases from J, the junction kept 8 bases outside the gene matches. The CDR3 region is CASSPADREPQHF. The DNA for the CDR3 is TGTGCCAGCAGCCCAGCCGACAGGGAACCCCAGCATTTT.

The J gene is TRBJ2-3, the V gene TRBV12-3 or TRBV12-4; D is possibly TRBD1 (5 bases). V dropped 2 bases and J dropped 6 bases, with 9 bases sitting between them. The CDR3 has 13 residues. The CDR3 DNA is TGTGCCAGCAGTTTATCCAGGGCTGATACGCAGTATTTT. It translates to CASSLSRADTQYF.

This chain links TRBV7-9 with TRBJ2-7; 10 bases match TRBD2. J lost 5 bases, V lost 3 bases, and 7 bases had no gene match. The CDR3 is 15 amino acids. Germline values: CDR1 SEHNR, CDR2 FQNEAQ (reference sequence). The CDR3 nucleotides read TGTGCCAGCAGCTTGGGGGCTAGCGGGAGCGACGAGCAGTACTTC. This codes for CASSLGASGSDEQYF.

The sample holds a few counts of this clonotype. The chain carries TRBV7-3 and TRBJ2-2; 9 nucleotides line up with TRBD2. Trimming cost V 2 bases and J 5 bases; bases outside gene matches: 6. The CDR3 totals 16 residues. Germline-derived CDR1 and CDR2 are SGHTA and FQGTGA. CDR3 sequence (DNA): TGTGCCAGCAGCTTAGGAGGACTAGCGTTTACCGGGGAGCTGTTTTTT. It codes for CASSLGGLAFTGELFF.

The chain recombines TRBV28 with TRBJ2-3; no reliable D call. The ends were cut back, 3 bases at V and 3 bases at J, with 19 bases in the middle. CDR3 length equals 17 residues. The germline CDR1 and CDR2 sequences are MDHEN and SYDVKM. The DNA for the CDR3 is TGTGCCAGCAGTTTCTCCACGTTTCCGGGTGAGACAGATACGCAGTATTTT. Protein sequence: CASSFSTFPGETDTQYF. Drawing the rest from reference TRBV28 and TRBJ2-3, the complete variable domain is DVKVTQSSRYLVKRTGEKVFLECVQDMDHENMFWYRQDPGLGLRLIYFSYDVKMKEKGDIPEGYSVSREKKERFSLILESASTNQTSMYLCASSFSTFPGETDTQYFGPGTRLTVL.

The chain employs TRBV20-1 and TRBJ1-3; no definite D call. In germline, CDR1 is DFQATT, CDR2 SNEGSKA (reference sequence). V was pared by 7 bases and J by 0 bases, with 10 bases between. This CDR3 has 13 residues. The CDR3 nucleotides are TGCAGTGTAATGGGTGGCTCTGGAAACACCATATATTTT. Protein product: CSVMGGSGNTIYF.

There are a few counts of this clonotype. The genes are TRBV20-1 and TRBJ2-7, with D possibly TRBD1 on 5 matching bases. Trimming stripped 3 bases from V and 4 bases from J, with 13 bases between. The CDR3 is made up of 13 amino acids. The germline CDR1 and CDR2 sequences are DFQATT and SNEGSKA (reference sequence). The CDR3 here is CSASAPPGYEQYF. Here the CDR3 DNA reads TGCAGTGCTAGTGCCCCCCCAGGGTACGAGCAGTACTTC.

This chain connects TRBV20-1 to TRBJ1-5; D perhaps matches TRBD1 (6 bases). The CDR3 has 18 amino acids. V was shortened by 0 bases and J by 10 bases, with 28 bases between the two germline ends. Per germline, CDR1 DFQATT and CDR2 SNEGSKA (reference sequence). CDR3 amino acids: CSARDPGGAGSRRGPQHF. In DNA, the CDR3 is TGCAGTGCTAGAGATCCCGGGGGCGCTGGGTCGCGGAGGGGTCCCCAGCATTTT.

This clonotype was recorded at least ten times. The chain joins TRBV29-1 to TRBJ2-2; no firm D call. Trimming removed 4 bases from V and 6 bases from J, with 12 bases in between. The germline CDR1 and CDR2 sequences are SQVTM and ANQGSEA. The CDR3 is made up of 13 amino acids. The CDR3 DNA follows: TGCAGCGTTGCGGTGGGCCTATCCGGGGAGCTGTTTTTT. This codes for CSVAVGLSGELFF.

In this sample, this clonotype turned up a few times. The chain recombines TRBV4-1 with TRBJ2-3; possible D gene TRBD2, 6 bases. Germline lookup yields CDR1 MGHRA and CDR2 YSYEKL. There are 14 residues in the CDR3. V gave up 3 bases and J gave up 3 bases, with 10 bases separating them. The CDR3 here is CASSQRDFTDTQYF. CDR3 nucleotide sequence: TGCGCCAGCAGCCAGAGGGACTTTACAGATACGCAGTATTTT.

This chain connects TRBV5-1 to TRBJ2-5; perhaps D is TRBD1 or TRBD2 (7 bases each). The CDR3 runs 16 residues. V dropped 0 bases and J dropped 1 base, with 13 bases sitting between them. Looked up from germline, CDR1 is SGHRS and CDR2 is YFSETQ. The CDR3 DNA reads as TGCGCCAGCAGCTTGGCCGGGGGGACAGTCCAAGAGACCCAGTACTTC. It translates to CASSLAGGTVQETQYF.

V and J are TRBV20-1 and TRBJ1-2; D call uncertain. V was cut by 1 base and J by 4 bases, with 10 bases left in between. The CDR3 is made up of 13 amino acids. Germline V gene data show CDR1 as DFQATT and CDR2 as SNEGSKA (reference sequence). The CDR3 DNA reads as TGCAGTGCTAGAGTGCGACGGACCTATGGCTACACCTTC. Amino acids: CSARVRRTYGYTF.

The chain combines TRBV7-9 with TRBJ1-2; D gene ambiguous. In germline, CDR1 is SEHNR, CDR2 FQNEAQ (reference sequence). The CDR3 consists of 15 residues. V lost 4 bases and J 0 bases, leaving 12 bases between the germline ends. CDR3 sequence (DNA): TGTGCCAGCAGCTCCCGGGAGGCCCCTAACTATGGCTACACCTTC. Translation: CASSSREAPNYGYTF.

The chain is built from TRBV29-1 and TRBJ2-1, with 9 nucleotides matching TRBD1. The CDR3 is 14 residues long. Germline CDR1 is SQVTM and CDR2 is ANQGSEA. The V segment lost 6 bases and the J segment 6 bases; nucleotides outside the gene matches: 9. CDR3 bases: TGCAGCGTGGACAGGGGATTCCGTACCAATGAGCAGTTCTTC. Translating it yields CSVDRGFRTNEQFF.